This note documents a single T cell receptor (beta chain) sequence. TCRdb's copy holds only in-frame clones and misses some; the assay was immunoSEQ multiplex PCR. The table has some 310,000 clones, roughly 80% seen once. The record originates from a study of cytotoxic CD8 clonotypes in ibrutinib-treated CLL. Trimming removed 4 bases at V and 7 bases at J, with 8 bases between. The CDR3 has 11 residues. The germline gives CDR1 SGDLS, CDR2 YYNGEE. The V gene is TRBV9, the J gene TRBJ1-2; tentatively, D is TRBD1 (5 bases). The sequence derives from a human donor with chronic lymphocytic leukemia. The input for sequencing was PBMCs, taken before ibrutinib treatment. CDR3 amino acids: CASSPGGGYTF. Here the CDR3 DNA reads TGTGCCAGCAGCCCGGGGGGTGGCTACACCTTC.